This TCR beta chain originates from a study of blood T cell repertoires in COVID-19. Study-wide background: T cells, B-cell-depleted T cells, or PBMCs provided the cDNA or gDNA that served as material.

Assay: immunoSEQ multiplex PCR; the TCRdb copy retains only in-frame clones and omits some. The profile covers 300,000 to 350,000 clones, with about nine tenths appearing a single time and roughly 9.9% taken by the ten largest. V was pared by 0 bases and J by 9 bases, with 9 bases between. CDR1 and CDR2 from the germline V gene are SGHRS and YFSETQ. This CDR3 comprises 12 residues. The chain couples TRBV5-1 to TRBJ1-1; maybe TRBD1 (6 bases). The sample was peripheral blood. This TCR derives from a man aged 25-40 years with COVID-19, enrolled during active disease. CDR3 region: CASSLETGKAFF. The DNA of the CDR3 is TGCGCCAGCAGCTTGGAAACAGGGAAAGCTTTCTTT.